Each of the 18 T cell receptor beta chains below was sequenced from the same sample in a study of blood T cell repertoires in COVID-19. TCRdb's copy holds only in-frame clones and misses some; the assay was immunoSEQ multiplex PCR. Found here are about 40,000 clones, over 75% of them singletons; the top ten hold around 10%. Specimen: peripheral blood. The source of these receptors is a woman between 65 and 79 years old with acute or convalescent COVID-19.

This clone was detected once. This chain connects TRBV28 to TRBJ1-6; D ambiguous. The V gene lost 6 bases and the J gene lost 11 bases, with 11 bases spanning the gap. Germline lookup yields CDR1 MDHEN and CDR2 SYDVKM. There are 12 residues in the CDR3. This CDR3 reads CASSLTSAPLHF. DNA for the CDR3: TGTGCCAGCAGCCTCACATCAGCACCCCTCCACTTT.

The chain carries TRBV5-5 and TRBJ1-4; no reliable D call. V was shortened by 0 bases and J by 5 bases, with 11 bases between the two germline ends. The CDR3 covers 15 residues. Germline CDR1 and CDR2: SGHKS and YYEKEE (reference sequence). In nucleotides, the CDR3 is TGTGCCAGCAGCTTGGAACACGGGGTCAATGAAAAACTGTTTTTT. Its protein is CASSLEHGVNEKLFF.

This chain uses TRBV6-5 with TRBJ1-1; D is unclear. The CDR3 runs to 14 residues. Looked up from germline, CDR1 is MNHEY and CDR2 is SVGAGI. The germline V and J ends were trimmed by 0 bases and 5 bases, with 10 bases remaining between them. CDR3 region: CASSYSVRETEAFF. Written as DNA, the CDR3 is TGTGCCAGCAGTTACTCCGTTCGGGAGACTGAAGCTTTCTTT.

A few counts support this clone. The chain has TRBV6-6 and TRBJ2-7; D perhaps matches TRBD2 (6 bases). CDR1 is MNHNY and CDR2 is SVGAGI in the germline V gene (reference sequence). This CDR3 contains 15 residues. The V gene lost 0 bases and the J gene lost 7 bases, with 16 bases spanning the gap. Here the CDR3 DNA reads TGTGCCAGCAGTTACTCGATTGGAGGAGGGGTAGAGCAGTACGTC. Protein: CASSYSIGGGVEQYV.

This rearrangement joins TRBV5-1 to TRBJ2-1, with 13 bases that match TRBD2. V lost 3 bases and J lost 4; bases outside the gene matches: 4. The CDR3 has 16 residues. Germline loops: CDR1 SGHRS, CDR2 YFSETQ. CDR3 DNA sequence: TGCGCCAGCAGCTCGGGACTAGCGGGAAGTTACAATGAGCAGTTCTTC. Translated, it gives CASSSGLAGSYNEQFF.

The sample holds a few counts of this clone. The chain is built from TRBV28 and TRBJ2-3, with unresolved D. Trimming pared 3 bases from V and 0 bases from J, leaving 10 bases between. This CDR3 has 15 residues. From germline, CDR1 is MDHEN and CDR2 SYDVKM. The CDR3 nucleotides are TGTGCCAGCAGTTTCCGCACAGCTAGCACAGATACGCAGTATTTT. Translation gives CASSFRTASTDTQYF.

V and J are TRBV6-2 or TRBV6-3 and TRBJ2-7, with a weak D call TRBD1 (5 bases). This CDR3 has 16 amino acids. V gave up 0 bases and J gave up 1 base, with 13 bases separating them. Germline assignment: CDR1 MNHEY and CDR2 SVGEGT. Written as DNA, the CDR3 is TGTGCCAGCAGTTACTCTCTGGACAAGGGATCCTACGAGCAGTACGTC. It translates to CASSYSLDKGSYEQYV.

The J gene is TRBJ1-2, the V gene TRBV24-1, with no clear D. The CDR3 runs to 13 residues. Germline V gene lookup returns CDR1 KGHDR and CDR2 SFDVKD. The V gene lost 5 bases and the J gene lost 1 base, with 7 bases spanning the gap. CDR3 DNA: TGTGCCACCAGTGCAGGCGTTAACTATGGCTACACCTTC. Translating it yields CATSAGVNYGYTF.

V is TRBV6-5 and J is TRBJ2-3, with TRBD2 identical over 10 bases. The CDR3 has 15 amino acids. With V trimmed by 6 bases and J by 2 bases, 5 bases remained unmatched. CDR1 and CDR2 from the germline V gene are MNHEY and SVGAGI. CDR3 protein: CASSLSGRLTDTQYF. CDR3 bases: TGTGCCAGCAGCCTTAGCGGGAGGCTCACAGATACGCAGTATTTT.

The V and J genes are TRBV5-1 and TRBJ1-4, with D uncertain. The CDR3 consists of 16 residues. Trimming removed 3 bases from V and 0 bases from J, with 12 bases in between. Germline values: CDR1 SGHRS, CDR2 YFSETQ. CDR3 bases: TGCGCCAGCAGCTCCGTCGCAGTCTCAACTAATGAAAAACTGTTTTTT. This encodes CASSSVAVSTNEKLFF.

The chain employs TRBV14 and TRBJ2-3; D gene unclear. Germline lookup yields CDR1 SGHDN and CDR2 FVKESK. The CDR3 runs 15 residues. The V gene lost 2 bases and the J gene lost 4 bases, with 13 bases spanning the gap. The CDR3 nucleotides are TGTGCCAGCAGCCAAAGATTGCACCGCGCAGATACGCAGTATTTT. Encoded protein: CASSQRLHRADTQYF.

V and J are TRBV2 and TRBJ1-2; D uncertain. This CDR3 comprises 12 residues. Germline V gene sequence: CDR1 SNHLY, CDR2 FYNNEI. Trimming left V 1 base short and J 7 bases short, with 7 bases between. The CDR3 coding sequence is TGTGCCAGCAGTGAAGATACCGGTGGCTACACCTTC. It codes for CASSEDTGGYTF.

This clone was detected a few times. The V and J genes are TRBV7-3 and TRBJ1-6; perhaps TRBD1 as D (5 bases). CDR1 is SGHTA and CDR2 is FQGTGA in the germline V gene. This CDR3 spans 15 amino acids. The ends were cut back, 3 bases at V and 5 bases at J, with 11 bases in the middle. The DNA of the CDR3 is TGTGCCAGCAGCTTTAGGGGCGACGATAATTCACCCCTCCACTTT. Translating it yields CASSFRGDDNSPLHF.

V usage is TRBV30 and J usage is TRBJ1-1; D possibly corresponds to TRBD1 (6 bases). The CDR3 runs 13 residues. The ends were cut back, 4 bases at V and 1 base at J, with 10 bases in the middle. From germline, CDR1 is GTSNPN and CDR2 SVGIG (reference sequence). CDR3 sequence (DNA): TGTGCCTGGAACAGGGTCGGGAACACTGAAGCTTTCTTT. It codes for CAWNRVGNTEAFF.

This rearrangement joins TRBV5-1 to TRBJ1-1; D may be TRBD1 (5 bases). This CDR3 region has 15 residues. V lost 6 bases and J 1 base, leaving 16 bases between the germline ends. The V gene's germline CDR1 is SGHRS and CDR2 YFSETQ. CDR3 in DNA: TGCGCCAGCACCAAGCTCGGGGGGTGGAACACTGAAGCTTTCTTT. Translation gives CASTKLGGWNTEAFF.

The V and J genes are TRBV18 and TRBJ1-1; tentatively, D is TRBD1 (5 bases). This CDR3 is 14 amino acids long. CDR1 and CDR2 from the germline V gene are KGHSH and LQKENI. V lost 7 bases to trimming and J lost 2 bases, with 14 bases between them. The CDR3 DNA sequence: TGTGCCAGCTGCGAAGGGGCCCAAAACACTGAAGCTTTCTTT. Its protein is CASCEGAQNTEAFF. Variable domain in full (rest from reference TRBV18 and TRBJ1-1): NAGVMQNPRHLVRRRGQEARLRCSPMKGHSHVYWYRQLPEEGLKFMVYLQKENIIDESGMPKERFSAEFPKEGPSILRIQQVVRGDSAAYFCASCEGAQNTEAFFGQGTRLTVV.

This clone was seen once. V and J are TRBV19 and TRBJ2-2; D call uncertain. With 5 bases removed from V and 2 bases from J, the gap between germline ends came to 15 bases. Germline CDR1 LNHDA, CDR2 SQIVND (reference sequence). The CDR3 contains 16 residues. CDR3 region: CASSVPTGANTGELFF. DNA for the CDR3: TGTGCCAGTAGTGTTCCCACCGGTGCCAACACCGGGGAGCTGTTTTTT.

J is TRBJ2-1 and V is TRBV3-1 (or the pseudogene TRBV3-2); 10 nucleotides line up with TRBD2. The ends lost 0 bases at V and 6 bases at J; junction bases unmatched: 2. The CDR3 is made up of 15 amino acids. Germline V gene lookup returns CDR1 LGHDT and CDR2 YNNKEL (reference sequence). CDR3 loop: CASSQDGTSANEQFF. In DNA form, the CDR3 reads TGTGCCAGCAGCCAAGATGGGACTAGCGCCAATGAGCAGTTCTTC.